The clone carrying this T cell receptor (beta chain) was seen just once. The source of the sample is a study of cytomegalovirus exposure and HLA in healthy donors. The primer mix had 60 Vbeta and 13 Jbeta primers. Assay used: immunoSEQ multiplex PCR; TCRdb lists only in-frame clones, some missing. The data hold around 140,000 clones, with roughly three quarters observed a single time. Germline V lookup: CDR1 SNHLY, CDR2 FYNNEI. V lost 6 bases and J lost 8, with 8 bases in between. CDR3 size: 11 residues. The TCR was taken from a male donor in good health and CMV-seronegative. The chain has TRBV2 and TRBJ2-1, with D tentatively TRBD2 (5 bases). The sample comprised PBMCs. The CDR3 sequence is CASRGSYEQFF. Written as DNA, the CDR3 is TGTGCCAGCAGGGGGAGCTATGAGCAGTTCTTC. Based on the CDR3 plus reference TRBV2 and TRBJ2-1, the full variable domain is EPEVTQTPSHQVTQMGQEVILRCVPISNHLYFYWYRQILGQKVEFLVSFYNNEISEKSEIFDDQFSVERPDGSNFTLKIRSTKLEDSAMYFCASRGSYEQFFGPGTRLTVL.